This T cell receptor (beta chain) was obtained from a study of regulatory T cells in long-lasting Graves disease. The wider study: Antithyroid drug use was under 3 months in newly diagnosed Graves' patients.

General study findings and limits: Persistent disease showed a preference for TRBV28, TRBJ1-2 and TRBJ2-5.

This clonotype was picked up a small number of times. What it binds is unknown. Time point: newly diagnosed GD, antithyroid drugs for less than 3 months. Researchers made the TCR library from RNA that was extracted from PBMCs. For TCR beta, libraries came from iRepertoire HTBI primers and Arm-PCR of CDR3 regions. TCRdb ran MiXCR on the multiplex PCR reads and lists one entry per CDR3 protein. The table has a few hundred thousand distinct CDR3 sequences, 12% seen once. This CDR3 contains 15 residues. V shed 0 bases and J shed 2 bases, with 11 bases lying between them. Germline V CDR1 and CDR2: DFQATT, SNEGSKA (reference sequence). These data were also reused for a study on T cells in Graves' hyperthyroidism and ophthalmopathy. That publication notes: Calling Graves' hyperthyroidism stable meant ophthalmopathy did not progress within 18 months. Hyperthyroidism in the patients, aged 18 to 65, was newly diagnosed and under 2 months in duration.

This chain connects TRBV20-1 to TRBJ2-1; the D is unclear. The sequenced sample was peripheral blood mononuclear cells (PBMCs), obtained at new diagnosis, from a patient treated with antithyroid drugs. The receptor comes from a woman under 30 with Graves disease. The CDR3 reads CSARDKTIPYNEQFF. The CDR3 DNA sequence: TGCAGTGCTAGAGATAAAACTATACCCTACAATGAGCAGTTCTTC.